This T cell receptor beta chain was identified during a study of T cells expressing NK-cell markers. Study information: Underlying the TCR beta repertoires were sorted CD3+CD56+NKG2C+, CD3+CD56+NKG2C- and CD3+CD56-NKG2C+ T cells. There were seven HCMV-seropositive donors and one seronegative donor among the eight sequenced.

Regarding the study as a whole: These clonotypes, the leaders elsewhere, also led the CD3+CD56-NKG2C+ fraction in a few donors.

Note on this clonotype: Its cognate antigen is unknown.

Following a re-call of the 5' RACE reads, TCRdb has one entry per CDR3 protein and lacks DNA. This sample's clone table lists under 600,000 distinct CDR3 sequences. This receptor was taken from a woman aged 45-60 years in good health. The material sequenced was blood T cells: a sorted CD56 or NKG2C T cell subset, CD4+ or CD8+ T cells, or bulk PBMC T cells (not recorded which).

CDR3 amino acids: CASSLFSQNTGELFF. This chain links TRBV7-3 with TRBJ2-2. Germline V gives CDR1 SGHTA, CDR2 FQGTGA. The length of the CDR3 is 15 residues.